This T cell receptor (beta chain) was documented in a study of blood T cell repertoires in COVID-19. Across the whole study: Samples came from the United States, Italy and Spain, spanning acute and convalescent COVID-19. PBMCs, B-cell-depleted T cells, or T cells were the source of the cDNA or gDNA that made up the material.

Libraries were prepared by immunoSEQ multiplex PCR; TCRdb keeps only in-frame clonotypes and omits some of them. The data contain roughly 230,000 clones, over 75% of them seen just once; the ten biggest clones take up more than 0.55%. This CDR3 has 13 amino acids. CDR1 and CDR2 from the germline V gene are SGHDT and YYEEEE. Trimming left V 5 bases short and J 5 bases short, with 8 bases between. This clonotype originated in a human donor in a cohort sampled during active COVID-19. The rearrangement joins TRBV5-6 to TRBJ2-6; D is possibly TRBD1 (5 bases). Sequencing was performed on peripheral blood. The CDR3 sequence: CASSQDRANVLTF. The CDR3 DNA sequence: TGTGCCAGCAGTCAGGACAGGGCCAACGTCCTGACTTTC. Based on the CDR3 plus reference TRBV5-6 and TRBJ2-6, the full variable domain is DAGVTQSPTHLIKTRGQQVTLRCSPKSGHDTVSWYQQALGQGPQFIFQYYEEEERQRGNFPDRFSGHQFPNYSSELNVNALLLGDSALYLCASSQDRANVLTFGAGSRLTVL.